This T cell receptor beta chain is from a study of blood T cell repertoires in COVID-19. The method was immunoSEQ multiplex PCR; TCRdb's version includes in-frame clones alone and lacks a portion of them. Of approximately 210,000 clones listed, 70% to 90% are singletons. In terms of age and location, participants ranged from roughly 18 to 95 years and lived in about 25 US areas. Allocation to cohorts depended on clinical history reported by the participants. This clone occurred a few times. The V gene lost 0 bases and the J gene lost 7 bases, with 13 bases spanning the gap. Per germline, CDR1 SEHNR and CDR2 FQNEAQ (reference sequence). CDR3 length: 16 residues.

This chain uses TRBV7-9 with TRBJ1-6; a possible D gene is TRBD1 (6 bases). The sample taken for sequencing was PBMCs or T cells enriched from blood (not recorded which). The TCR comes from a man aged 30 to 39 with acute COVID-19. In DNA, the CDR3 is TGTGCCAGCAGCTTAGCCCGAGGACAGAAAAATTCACCCCTCCACTTT. This gives the protein CASSLARGQKNSPLHF.